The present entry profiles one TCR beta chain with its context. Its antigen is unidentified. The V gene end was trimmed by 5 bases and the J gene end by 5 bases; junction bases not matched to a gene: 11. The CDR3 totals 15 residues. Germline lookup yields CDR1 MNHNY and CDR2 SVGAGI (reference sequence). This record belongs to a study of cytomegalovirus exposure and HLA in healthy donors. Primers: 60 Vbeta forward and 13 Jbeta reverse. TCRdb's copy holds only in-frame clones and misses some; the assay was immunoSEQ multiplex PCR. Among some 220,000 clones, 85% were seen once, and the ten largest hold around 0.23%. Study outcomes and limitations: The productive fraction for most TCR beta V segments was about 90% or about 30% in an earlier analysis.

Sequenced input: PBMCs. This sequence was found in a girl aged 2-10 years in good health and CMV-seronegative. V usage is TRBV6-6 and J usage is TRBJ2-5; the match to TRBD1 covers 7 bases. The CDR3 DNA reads TGTGCCAGCAGTCATTCGGGACAGCTGGGGGAGACCCAGTACTTC. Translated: CASSHSGQLGETQYF.